Each of the 2 T cell receptor beta chains below was sequenced from the same sample in a study of blood T cell repertoires in COVID-19. Only in-frame clones appear in the TCRdb table, and some are missing; sequencing was by immunoSEQ multiplex PCR. Of 170,000 or so clones listed, approximately 88% are singletons. The sequenced sample consisted of peripheral blood. Receptor source: a woman aged 55-70 years with acute or convalescent COVID-19.

The chain carries TRBV2 and TRBJ2-1, with D possibly being TRBD2 (5 bases). Germline loops: CDR1 SNHLY, CDR2 FYNNEI. Trimming removed 6 bases at V and 3 bases at J, with 12 bases between. The length of the CDR3 is 14 residues. This chain's CDR3 is CASRGRPNYNEQFF. CDR3 nucleotides: TGTGCCAGCAGAGGGAGACCGAACTACAATGAGCAGTTCTTC.

The chain links TRBV5-4 to TRBJ1-2, with D possibly being TRBD1 (6 bases). Germline CDR1 SGHNT, CDR2 YYREEE (reference sequence). The CDR3 extends over 15 amino acids. Trimming removed 4 bases from V and 6 bases from J, with 19 bases in between. Written as DNA, the CDR3 is TGTGCCAGCAGCGGGCAAGCGGGGGCGCTTGATGGCTACACCTTC. Protein sequence: CASSGQAGALDGYTF.